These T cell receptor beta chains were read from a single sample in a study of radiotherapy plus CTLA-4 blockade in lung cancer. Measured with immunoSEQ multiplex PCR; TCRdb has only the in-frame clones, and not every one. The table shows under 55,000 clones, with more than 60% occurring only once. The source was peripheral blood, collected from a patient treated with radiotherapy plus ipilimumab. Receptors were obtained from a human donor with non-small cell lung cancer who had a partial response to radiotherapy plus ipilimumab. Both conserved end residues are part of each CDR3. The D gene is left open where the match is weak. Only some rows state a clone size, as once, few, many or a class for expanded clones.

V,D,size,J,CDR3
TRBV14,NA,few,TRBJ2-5,CASSQEGGAWETQYF
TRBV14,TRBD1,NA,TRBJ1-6,CASSQVTGGPLHF
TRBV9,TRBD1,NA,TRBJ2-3,CASSPPSGTGDSDTQYF
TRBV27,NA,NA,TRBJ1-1,CASSLSGGRTEAFF
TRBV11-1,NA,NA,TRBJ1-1,CASSLGGTKKTFF
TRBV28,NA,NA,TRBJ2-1,CASSSLKGTRSFSEQFF
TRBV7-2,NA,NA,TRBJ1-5,CASSLRGLLGNQPQHF
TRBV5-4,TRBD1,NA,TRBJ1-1,CASSGLGQGNTEAFF
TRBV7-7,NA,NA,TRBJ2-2,CASSLSPYSTGELFF
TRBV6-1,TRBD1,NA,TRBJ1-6,CASSVSGTGVSPLHF
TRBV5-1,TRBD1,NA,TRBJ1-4,CASDSGTAKEKLFF
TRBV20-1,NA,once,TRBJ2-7,CSARDNTEQYF
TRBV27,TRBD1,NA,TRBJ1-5,CASRAPGTGNQPQHF
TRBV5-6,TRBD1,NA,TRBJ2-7,CASSFLDRDSYEQYF
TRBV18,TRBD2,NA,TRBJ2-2,CASSRPSGGRTGELFF
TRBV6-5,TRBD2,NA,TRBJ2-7,CASSHGGKQYF
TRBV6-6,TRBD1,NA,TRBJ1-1,CASSADRVRAHDSAFF
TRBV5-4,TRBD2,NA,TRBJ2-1,CASSLGRGGIEQFF
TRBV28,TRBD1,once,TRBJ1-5,CASSPGQGAGGAQHF
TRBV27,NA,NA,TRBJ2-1,CASSLPGFGEQFF
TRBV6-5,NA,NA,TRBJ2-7,CASGTPYEQYF
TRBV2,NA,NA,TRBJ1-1,CASSEARSPSEAFF
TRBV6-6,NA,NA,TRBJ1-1,CASSYPTNREVTEAFF
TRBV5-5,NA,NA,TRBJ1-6,CASSLSGRGHSPLHF
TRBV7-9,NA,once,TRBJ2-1,CASSSRGGGEQFF
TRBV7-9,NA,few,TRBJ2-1,CASSPKTRIGNEQFF
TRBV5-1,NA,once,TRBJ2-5,CASSLSRARETQYF
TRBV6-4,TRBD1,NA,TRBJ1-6,CASRQGANSPLHF
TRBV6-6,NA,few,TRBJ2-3,CAAQPGHFTDTQYF
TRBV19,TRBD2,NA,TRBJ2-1,CASSIEQRGGNNEQFF
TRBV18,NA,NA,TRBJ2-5,CASSPGGSIQETQYF
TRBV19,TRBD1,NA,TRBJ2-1,CASSTGTGGIKAFYNEQFF
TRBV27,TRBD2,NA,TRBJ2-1,CASSLKSRASGGNEQFF
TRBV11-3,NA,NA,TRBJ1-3,CASSLDCLGCGNTIYF
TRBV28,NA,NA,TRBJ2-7,CASRPTGSYEQYF
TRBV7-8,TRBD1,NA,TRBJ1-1,CASSFGRDRGSTEAFF
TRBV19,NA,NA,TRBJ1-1,CASSLLSEGPLTEAFF
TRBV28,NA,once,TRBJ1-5,CASSSQGQPQHF
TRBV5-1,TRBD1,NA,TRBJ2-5,CASSLTGDRGETQYF
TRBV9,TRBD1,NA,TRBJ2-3,CATGRGLSPTDNTQYF